The 17 T cell receptor beta chains given below trace back to one sample, sequenced in a study of T cell clonality in common variable immunodeficiency (dated by TCRdb to the mid-2010s). The protocol used for the library was the immunoSEQ multiplex PCR assay. TCRdb limited this immuneACCESS table to in-frame rearrangements with V and J called. A share of clones is missing; checked studies link under half to unresolved V genes, and the rest is unexplained. With about 81,000 clones recorded, this sample contains no clone counted only once. The ten largest clonotypes hold approximately 0.8% of the sample. Sequenced material: peripheral blood mononuclear cells. All receptors come from a person aged 18-70 years in good health.

In its sample, this clone was seen many times. Read data end 3 residues before the CDR3 end; the end is taken from the germline J gene. The chain links TRBV6-2 or TRBV6-3 to TRBJ1-5; D remains unclear. Per the germline V gene, CDR1 is MNHEY and CDR2 is SVGEGT. V dropped 6 bases and J dropped 2 bases, with 17 bases sitting between them. The CDR3 is 16 amino acids. CDR3 residues: CASSAWRAAGNQPQHF. The sequenced part of the CDR3 DNA is TGTGCCAGCAGCGCCTGGCGAGCGGCGGGCAATCAGCCC.

This clone was seen at least ten times. The CDR3 extends 3 residues past the end of the read, so its final part is completed from the germline J gene. V and J are TRBV11-3 and TRBJ2-1; tentatively, D is TRBD2 (5 bases). The germline CDR1 and CDR2 sequences are SGHNT and YENEEA. The CDR3 runs 15 residues. V dropped 0 bases and J dropped 9 bases, with 15 bases sitting between them. The CDR3 bases that were read are TGTGCCAGCAGCTTAGATCTATACTGGACTTTTGAG. Amino acids: CASSLDLYWTFE. The whole CDR3 reads CASSLDLYWTFEQFF.

This clone was detected many times. The CDR3 is cut off 3 residues early in the read; its end comes from the germline J gene. The J gene is TRBJ2-4, the V gene TRBV19; D is possibly TRBD2 (5 bases). The CDR3 loop spans 16 amino acids. V gave up 3 bases and J gave up 1 base, with 13 bases separating them. Germline loops: CDR1 LNHDA, CDR2 SQIVND (reference sequence). CDR3 sequence reads: CASSMVGGPAKNIQYF. The covered CDR3 bases are TGTGCCAGTAGTATGGTGGGCGGGCCGGCCAAAAACATT. Complete variable domain (other parts from reference TRBV19 and TRBJ2-4): DGGITQSPKYLFRKEGQNVTLSCEQNLNHDAMYWYRQDPGQGLRLIYYSQIVNDFQKGDIAEGYSVSREKKESFPLTVTSAQKNPTAFYLCASSMVGGPAKNIQYFGAGTRLSVL.

This clone showed up many times. Coverage ceases 3 residues before the CDR3 finishes, and the germline J gene fills in the end. The chain has TRBV5-4 and TRBJ2-7, with 7 bases that match TRBD2. J lost 1 base, V lost 5 bases, and 6 bases had no gene match. CDR3 length: 14 amino acids. Germline loops: CDR1 SGHNT, CDR2 YYREEE (reference sequence). The CDR3 bases that were read are TGTGCCAGCAGGATGGGGGGGAAATCCTACGAG. Translation: CASRMGGKSYE. The CDR3 in full is CASRMGGKSYEQYF.

The table lists this clone with many counts. The missing CDR3 end, 3 residues past where the read stops, is filled in from the germline J gene. This chain connects TRBV28 to TRBJ2-7; maybe TRBD1 (5 bases). CDR1 and CDR2 (germline): MDHEN, SYDVKM. The CDR3 runs 15 residues. V gave up 3 bases and J gave up 0 bases, with 12 bases separating them. Partial CDR3 DNA: TGTGCCAGCAGTTTGGGGCTAACAGCCTCCTACGAG. Protein product: CASSLGLTASYE. The entire CDR3 reads CASSLGLTASYEQYF.

To note about this clone: The read ends 3 residues before the CDR3 terminus; that terminus is restored from the germline J gene. The chain is built from TRBV11-3 and TRBJ2-1, with 15 bases aligning to TRBD2. V was clipped by 3 bases and J by 9 bases; unmatched bases: 3. The length of the CDR3 is 15 residues. Germline CDR1 and CDR2: SGHNT and YENEEA. CDR3 region: CASSFAGLAGGEQFF. CDR3 DNA (partial): TGTGCCAGCAGCTTCGCGGGACTAGCGGGAGGTGAG.

With regard to this clone: The CDR3 end falls 3 residues outside the read, so it is completed with the germline J gene. V and J are TRBV5-1 and TRBJ2-1, with D perhaps TRBD2 (6 bases). This CDR3 is 15 amino acids long. V lost 1 base and J lost 8, with 16 bases in between. Germline-derived CDR1 and CDR2 are SGHRS and YFSETQ. CDR3 DNA, as far as it was read: TGCGCCAGCAGCTTGATCCGGGGGTCGGTCGATGAG. Protein product: CASSLIRGSVDE. The entire CDR3 sequence reads CASSLIRGSVDEQFF.

This clone was observed at least ten times. The read terminates 3 residues before the CDR3 end, so the remaining end is supplied by the germline J gene. This chain links TRBV27 with TRBJ1-2; TRBD1 aligns across 8 bases. Germline lookup yields CDR1 MNHEY and CDR2 SMNVEV (reference sequence). This CDR3 comprises 18 residues. V shed 0 bases and J 3 bases; nucleotides not matched to a gene: 12. The CDR3 spells CASSLSVQGARNHYGYTF. The DNA read from the CDR3 is TGTGCCAGCAGTTTATCGGTCCAGGGGGCCAGGAACCACTATGGC.

This clone has a count of ten or more. The sequence runs out 3 residues before the end of the CDR3; the remainder is reconstructed from the germline J gene. The chain links TRBV7-3 to TRBJ2-3; possible D gene TRBD2, 5 bases. V was trimmed by 8 bases and J by 0 bases, leaving 15 bases between them. The CDR3 covers 15 residues. Germline V gives CDR1 SGHTA, CDR2 FQGTGA. Incomplete CDR3 DNA: TGTGCCAGCTCACCAGGTGCGGGCAGCACAGATACG. Translated, it gives CASSPGAGSTDT. The whole CDR3 region reads CASSPGAGSTDTQYF.

The table lists this clone with many counts. The CDR3 goes on 3 residues after the read ends, and that part is filled in from the germline J gene. The chain employs TRBV14 and TRBJ2-1; the match to TRBD2 covers 12 bases. The CDR3 loop spans 18 amino acids. Trimming at V came to 3 bases and at J to 8 bases, leaving 14 bases not matched to a gene. From germline, CDR1 is SGHDN and CDR2 FVKESK. The CDR3 bases that were read are TGTGCCAGCAGCCATCCTTACCAACTAGCGGGAGGACGGGATGAG. This translates into CASSHPYQLAGGRDE. The full CDR3 protein reads CASSHPYQLAGGRDEQFF.

There are many counts of this clone. Coverage ceases 3 residues before the CDR3 finishes, and the germline J gene fills in the end. The chain couples TRBV19 to TRBJ2-5, with D unresolved. The CDR3 extends over 14 amino acids. From germline, CDR1 is LNHDA and CDR2 SQIVND (reference sequence). The V gene lost 3 bases and the J gene lost 5 bases, with 13 bases spanning the gap. The CDR3 bases that were read are TGTGCCAGTAGTATGACGGGTGGTACGGAGACC. This sequence encodes CASSMTGGTET. The full CDR3 protein is CASSMTGGTETQYF.

This clone was recorded at least ten times. The CDR3 is cut off 3 residues early in the read; its end comes from the germline J gene. The chain is built from TRBV11-2 and TRBJ2-7, with TRBD2 identical over 8 bases. V lost 1 base, J lost 4 bases, and 0 bases stayed unmatched. This CDR3 region has 13 residues. The V gene's germline CDR1 is SGHAT and CDR2 FQNNGV. CDR3 bases read: TGTGCCAGCAGCTTAGCTAGCGGGTACGAG. It is translated as CASSLASGYE. The entire CDR3 is CASSLASGYEQYF.

This clone was seen at least ten times. The missing CDR3 end, 3 residues past where the read stops, is filled in from the germline J gene. The chain couples TRBV7-2 to TRBJ2-5; 9 bases map to TRBD2. Germline CDR1 reads SGHTA; CDR2 reads FQGNSA. Trimming removed 6 bases from V and 5 bases from J; junction bases left unmatched: 7. The CDR3 spans 14 residues. The CDR3: CASRGRSGSETQYF. The sequenced part of the CDR3 DNA is TGTGCCAGCAGAGGCCGTAGCGGGAGTGAGACC.

Details on this clone: A read error is possible here, since a much larger clone lies one base away. The CDR3 end is not reached by the read, which stops 3 residues before it; the germline J gene fills it in. The rearrangement joins TRBV6-2 or TRBV6-3 to TRBJ1-4, with 8 positions matching TRBD1. CDR1 is MNHEY and CDR2 is SVGEGT in the germline V gene. The CDR3 is 15 amino acids. CDR3 DNA, as far as it was read: TGTGCCAGCAGTTGGGGGACAGGAGGGGCCAACGTA. It encodes CASSWGTGGANV. The complete CDR3 sequence is CASSWGTGGANVLFF.

This clone was seen at least ten times. The sequenced fragment ends 3 residues before the CDR3 boundary, so the rest is inferred from the germline J gene. This sample includes further DNA sequences coding for the same CDR3. The V and J genes are TRBV19 and TRBJ2-3; 14 positions agree with TRBD2. Germline V CDR1 and CDR2: LNHDA, SQIVND (reference sequence). V lost 6 bases and J lost 5; bases outside the gene matches: 7. This CDR3 is built from 16 residues. CDR3 protein: CASSAGLAGGVDTQYF. The sequenced part of the CDR3 DNA is TGTGCCAGTAGCGCAGGACTAGCGGGAGGAGTAGATACG.

This clone showed up many times. The read finishes 3 residues shy of the CDR3 end, and the germline J gene is used to complete it. The genes are TRBV5-6 and TRBJ1-1; 7 bases fit TRBD1. The CDR3 is 15 amino acids. The V gene end was trimmed by 5 bases and the J gene end by 7 bases; junction bases not matched to a gene: 14. CDR1 is SGHDT and CDR2 is YYEEEE in the germline V gene. The covered CDR3 bases are TGTGCCAGCAGAAAGGGGGCGCTTTCCTACTTTGAA. Encoded protein: CASRKGALSYFE. The CDR3, in full, reads CASRKGALSYFEAFF. The whole variable domain, remainder taken from reference TRBV5-6 and TRBJ1-1, is DAGVTQSPTHLIKTRGQQVTLRCSPKSGHDTVSWYQQALGQGPQFIFQYYEEEERQRGNFPDRFSGHQFPNYSSELNVNALLLGDSALYLCASRKGALSYFEAFFGQGTRLTVV.

This clone was counted at least ten times. Read data end 3 residues before the CDR3 end; the end is taken from the germline J gene. This sequence joins TRBV19 and TRBJ1-2, with 9 bases identical to TRBD1. Germline lookup yields CDR1 LNHDA and CDR2 SQIVND (reference sequence). The CDR3 loop spans 15 amino acids. The V segment lost 3 bases and the J segment 2 bases; nucleotides outside the gene matches: 4. CDR3 protein: CASSMDRGVNYGYTF. The covered CDR3 bases are TGTGCCAGTAGTATGGACAGGGGCGTCAACTATGGC.